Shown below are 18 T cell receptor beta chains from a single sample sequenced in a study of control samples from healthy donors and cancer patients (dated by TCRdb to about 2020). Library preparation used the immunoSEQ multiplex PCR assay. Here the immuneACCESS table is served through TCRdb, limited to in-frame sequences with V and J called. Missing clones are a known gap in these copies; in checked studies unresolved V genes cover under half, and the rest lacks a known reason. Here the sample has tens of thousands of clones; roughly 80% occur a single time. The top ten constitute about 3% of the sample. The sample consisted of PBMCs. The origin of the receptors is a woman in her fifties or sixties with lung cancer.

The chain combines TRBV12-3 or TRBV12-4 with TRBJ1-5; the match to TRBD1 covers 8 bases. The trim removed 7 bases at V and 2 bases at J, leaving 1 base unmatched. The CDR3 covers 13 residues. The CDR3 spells CASKDRGNQPQHF. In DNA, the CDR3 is TGTGCCAGCAAGGACAGGGGCAATCAGCCCCAGCATTTT.

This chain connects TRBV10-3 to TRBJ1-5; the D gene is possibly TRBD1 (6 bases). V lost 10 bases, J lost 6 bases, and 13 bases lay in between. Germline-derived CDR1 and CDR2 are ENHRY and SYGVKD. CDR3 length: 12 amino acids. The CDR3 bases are TGTGCCACAAGGACAGACGGTCAGCCCCAGCATTTT. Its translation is CATRTDGQPQHF.

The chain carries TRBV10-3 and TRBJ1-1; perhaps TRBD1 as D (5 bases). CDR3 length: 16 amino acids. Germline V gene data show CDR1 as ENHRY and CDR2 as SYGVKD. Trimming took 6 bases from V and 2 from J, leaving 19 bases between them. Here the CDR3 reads CAIRGGDLGQNTEAFF. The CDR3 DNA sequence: TGTGCCATCAGGGGGGGAGATTTGGGTCAAAACACTGAAGCTTTCTTT.

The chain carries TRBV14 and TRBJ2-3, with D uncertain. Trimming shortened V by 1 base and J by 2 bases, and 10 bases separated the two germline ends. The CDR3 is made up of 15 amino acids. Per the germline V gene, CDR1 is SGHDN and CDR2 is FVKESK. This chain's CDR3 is CASSQVEAFTDTQYF. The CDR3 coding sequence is TGTGCCAGCAGCCAAGTAGAAGCGTTCACAGATACGCAGTATTTT.

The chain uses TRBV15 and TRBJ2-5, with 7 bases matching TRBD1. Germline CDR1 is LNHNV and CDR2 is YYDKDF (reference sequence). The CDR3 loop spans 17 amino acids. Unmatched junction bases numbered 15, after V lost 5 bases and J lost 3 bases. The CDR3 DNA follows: TGTGCCACCAGCGGGACCTTATGGGACAGCCGAGAAGAGACCCAGTACTTC. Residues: CATSGTLWDSREETQYF.

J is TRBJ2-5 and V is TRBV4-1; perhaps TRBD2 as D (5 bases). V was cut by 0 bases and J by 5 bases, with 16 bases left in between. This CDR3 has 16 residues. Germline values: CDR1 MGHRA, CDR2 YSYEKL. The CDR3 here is CASSQDLGSSGETQYF. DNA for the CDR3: TGCGCCAGCAGCCAAGATCTGGGCTCCTCGGGGGAGACCCAGTACTTC.

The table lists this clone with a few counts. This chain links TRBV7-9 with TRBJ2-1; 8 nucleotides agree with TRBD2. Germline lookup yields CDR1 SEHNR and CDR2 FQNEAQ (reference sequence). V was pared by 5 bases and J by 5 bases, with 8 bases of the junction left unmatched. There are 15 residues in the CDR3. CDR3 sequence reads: CASSTLAGLHNEQFF. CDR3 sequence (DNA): TGTGCCAGCAGCACATTAGCGGGGCTCCACAATGAGCAGTTCTTC.

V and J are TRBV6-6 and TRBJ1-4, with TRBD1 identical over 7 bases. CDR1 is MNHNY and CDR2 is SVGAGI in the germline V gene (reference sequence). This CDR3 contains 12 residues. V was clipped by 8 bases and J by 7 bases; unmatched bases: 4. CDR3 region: CASQTGPEKLFF. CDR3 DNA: TGTGCCAGCCAGACAGGGCCTGAAAAACTGTTTTTT.

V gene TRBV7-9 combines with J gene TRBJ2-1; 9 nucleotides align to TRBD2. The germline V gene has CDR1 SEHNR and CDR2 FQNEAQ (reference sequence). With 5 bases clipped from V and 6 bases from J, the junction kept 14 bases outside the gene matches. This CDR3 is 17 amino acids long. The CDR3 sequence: CASSPPFRVRGGNEQFF. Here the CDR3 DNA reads TGTGCCAGCAGCCCTCCGTTTCGGGTGCGGGGGGGCAATGAGCAGTTCTTC.

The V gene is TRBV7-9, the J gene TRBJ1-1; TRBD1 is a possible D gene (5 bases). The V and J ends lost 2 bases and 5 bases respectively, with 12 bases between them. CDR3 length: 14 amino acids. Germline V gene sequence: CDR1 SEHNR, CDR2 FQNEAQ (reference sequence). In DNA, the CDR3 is TGTGCCAGCAGCTTAATCCCAGGGACGACTGAAGCTTTCTTT. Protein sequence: CASSLIPGTTEAFF.

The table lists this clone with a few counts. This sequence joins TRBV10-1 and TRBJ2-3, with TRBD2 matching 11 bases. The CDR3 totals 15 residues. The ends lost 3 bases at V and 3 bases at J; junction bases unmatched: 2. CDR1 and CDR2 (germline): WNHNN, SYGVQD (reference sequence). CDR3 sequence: CASSDPSGGTDTQYF. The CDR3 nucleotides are TGCGCCAGCAGTGACCCTAGCGGGGGGACAGATACGCAGTATTTT.

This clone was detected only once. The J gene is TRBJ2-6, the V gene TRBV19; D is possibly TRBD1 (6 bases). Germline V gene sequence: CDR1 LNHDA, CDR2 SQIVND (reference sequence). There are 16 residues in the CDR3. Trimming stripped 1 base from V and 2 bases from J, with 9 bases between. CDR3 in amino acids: CASSIGQGPGANVLTF. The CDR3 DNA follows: TGTGCCAGTAGTATAGGGCAGGGGCCTGGGGCCAACGTCCTGACTTTC.

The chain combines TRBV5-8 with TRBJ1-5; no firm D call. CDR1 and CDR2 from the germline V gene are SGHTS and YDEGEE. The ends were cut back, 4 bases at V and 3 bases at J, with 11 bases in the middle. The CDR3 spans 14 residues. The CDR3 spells CASSPDLSNQPQHF. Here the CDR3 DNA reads TGTGCCAGCAGCCCGGACCTATCCAATCAGCCCCAGCATTTT.

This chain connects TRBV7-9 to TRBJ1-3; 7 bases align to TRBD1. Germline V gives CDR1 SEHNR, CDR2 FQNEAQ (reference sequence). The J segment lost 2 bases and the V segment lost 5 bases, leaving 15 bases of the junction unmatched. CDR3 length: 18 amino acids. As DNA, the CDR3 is TGTGCCAGCAGCCGTGTTCCGATGACGACAGGGACTGGAAACACCATATATTTT. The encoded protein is CASSRVPMTTGTGNTIYF.

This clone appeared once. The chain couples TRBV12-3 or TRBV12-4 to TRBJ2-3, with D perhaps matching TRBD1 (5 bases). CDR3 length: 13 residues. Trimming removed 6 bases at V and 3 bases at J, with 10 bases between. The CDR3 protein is CASRERTTDTQYF. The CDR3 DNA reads TGTGCCAGCAGGGAAAGGACAACAGATACGCAGTATTTT.

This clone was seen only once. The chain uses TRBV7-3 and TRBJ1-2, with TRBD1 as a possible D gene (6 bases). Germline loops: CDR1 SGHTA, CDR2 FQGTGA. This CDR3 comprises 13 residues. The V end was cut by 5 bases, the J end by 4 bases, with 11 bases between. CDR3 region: CASSGQNGYGYTF. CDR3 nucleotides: TGTGCCAGCAGCGGACAGAATGGCTATGGCTACACCTTC.

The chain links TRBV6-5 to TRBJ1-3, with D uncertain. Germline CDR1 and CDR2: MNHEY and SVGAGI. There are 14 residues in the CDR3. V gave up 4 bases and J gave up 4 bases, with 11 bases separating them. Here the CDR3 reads CASSLMGVGNTIYF. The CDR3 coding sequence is TGTGCCAGCAGTTTAATGGGCGTCGGAAACACCATATATTTT.

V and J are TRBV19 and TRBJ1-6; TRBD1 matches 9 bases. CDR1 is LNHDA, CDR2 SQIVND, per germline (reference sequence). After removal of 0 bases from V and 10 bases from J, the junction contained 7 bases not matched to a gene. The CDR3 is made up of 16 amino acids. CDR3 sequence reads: CASSIDGTGSGSPLHF. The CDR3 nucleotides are TGTGCCAGTAGTATAGACGGGACAGGGAGTGGCTCACCCCTCCACTTT.